This is a list of T cell receptor beta chains from one sample in a study of cytotoxic CD8 clonotypes in ibrutinib-treated CLL. Clones were read by immunoSEQ multiplex PCR, and TCRdb kept only the in-frame ones, dropping some. The sample consists of a few hundred thousand clones, 60% to 75% of them appearing once. The sample in question was PBMCs, obtained after 24 months of ibrutinib treatment. Every receptor here comes from a human donor with chronic lymphocytic leukemia. The CDR3 runs from the conserved cysteine through the conserved F or W. D genes are given only for firm matches. Only some rows state a clone size, as once, few, many or a class for expanded clones.

j_call clone_size v_call d_call cdr3_aa cdr3_nt
TRBJ1-1 . TRBV6-5 . CASSYSRVTEAFF TGTGCCAGCAGTTACTCGAGGGTCACTGAAGCTTTCTTT
TRBJ2-7 few TRBV28 TRBD1 CASSLTGTAYEQYF TGTGCCAGCAGTTTAACCGGGACAGCCTACGAGCAGTACTTC
TRBJ1-2 . TRBV28 TRBD1 CASSLGTGFYGYTF TGTGCCAGCAGTTTAGGGACAGGATTTTATGGCTACACCTTC
TRBJ2-1 . TRBV15 . CATSRDDSYNEQFF TGTGCCACCAGCAGAGATGACTCCTACAATGAGCAGTTCTTC
TRBJ1-5 few TRBV7-9 . CASSSQGMGQPQHF TGTGCCAGCAGCTCTCAGGGAATGGGTCAGCCCCAGCATTTT
TRBJ2-7 . TRBV7-2 TRBD2 CASSLEATSGGIQYF TGTGCCAGCAGCTTAGAAGCGACTAGCGGGGGAATACAGTACTTC
TRBJ1-1 . TRBV6-5 . CASTRQGSTEAFF TGTGCCAGCACGAGGCAGGGGAGCACTGAAGCTTTCTTT
TRBJ2-5 . TRBV27 TRBD1 CAIGQGPRETQYF TGTGCCATAGGACAGGGCCCCCGAGAGACCCAGTACTTC
TRBJ2-7 . TRBV30 TRBD1 CASSGTGGSYEQYF TGTGCCTCCTCCGGGACAGGGGGGTCCTACGAGCAGTACTTC
TRBJ2-6 . TRBV7-9 . CASSQDSSGANVLTF TGTGCCAGCAGCCAGGACAGCTCTGGGGCCAACGTCCTGACTTTC
TRBJ2-1 . TRBV6-5 TRBD1 CASSWTGSPYNEQFF TGTGCCAGCAGTTGGACAGGGAGTCCCTACAATGAGCAGTTCTTC
TRBJ2-5 . TRBV7-2 . CASSLGGLGRHQETQYF TGTGCCAGCAGCTTAGGGGGACTTGGGAGGCACCAAGAGACCCAGTACTTC
TRBJ2-1 . TRBV9 . CASSVDHRVNEQFF TGTGCCAGCAGCGTAGATCACAGGGTCAATGAGCAGTTCTTC
TRBJ2-1 few TRBV19 . CASSIGYGTVQFF TGTGCCAGTAGTATAGGGTACGGGACGGTGCAGTTCTTC
TRBJ1-2 few TRBV5-1 TRBD1 CASSPLDRSLGYTF TGCGCCAGCAGCCCACTGGACAGGTCTTTGGGCTACACCTTC
TRBJ2-1 . TRBV7-7 TRBD2 CASSPHIIAGGPWGEQFF TGTGCTAGCAGCCCTCATATTATAGCGGGAGGGCCTTGGGGTGAGCAGTTCTTC
TRBJ2-3 . TRBV6-1 . CASSLAEYTQYF TGTGCCAGCAGTTTAGCGGAATATACGCAGTATTTT
TRBJ2-1 . TRBV6-5 TRBD2 CASSVPGLEQFF TGTGCCAGCAGTGTTCCGGGACTAGAGCAGTTCTTC
TRBJ2-1 few TRBV18 . CASSPGLNNEQFF TGTGCCAGCTCACCAGGACTGAACAATGAGCAGTTCTTC
TRBJ1-2 . TRBV30 . CAWSPGTPYSAGYTF TGTGCCTGGAGCCCCGGGACGCCCTACTCCGCTGGCTACACCTTC
TRBJ2-3 . TRBV25-1 . CASSEFKDTDTQYF TGTGCCAGCAGTGAATTTAAAGACACAGATACGCAGTATTTT
TRBJ2-7 few TRBV27 . CASRPTRPDEQYF TGTGCCAGCAGGCCGACTAGGCCAGACGAGCAGTACTTC
TRBJ2-5 . TRBV25-1 TRBD1 CASRDRDRGSRETQYF TGTGCCAGCAGGGATCGGGACAGGGGATCTCGGGAGACCCAGTACTTC
TRBJ1-3 . TRBV5-1 TRBD1 CASSFDRGLAGNTIYF TGCGCCAGCAGCTTCGACAGGGGTTTAGCTGGAAACACCATATATTTT
TRBJ2-7 once TRBV2 . CASSQQGGVYEQYF TGTGCCAGCAGTCAACAGGGGGGGGTGTACGAGCAGTACTTC
TRBJ1-5 . TRBV2 . CASYPLGSANQPQHF TGTGCCAGCTACCCCCTCGGCAGCGCTAATCAGCCCCAGCATTTT
TRBJ2-7 once TRBV5-6 . CASGRGEQYF TGTGCCAGCGGGCGTGGCGAGCAGTACTTC
TRBJ1-5 . TRBV4-1 . CASSQDVSNQPQHF TGCGCCAGCAGCCAAGATGTCAGCAATCAGCCCCAGCATTTT
TRBJ2-3 . TRBV15 TRBD2 CATDEGGRGPDTQYF TGTGCCACAGACGAGGGCGGGAGAGGGCCAGATACGCAGTATTTT
TRBJ1-3 once TRBV29-1 . CSVVDPGGGNTIYF TGCAGCGTTGTGGACCCGGGGGGTGGAAACACCATATATTTT
TRBJ2-5 . TRBV10-2 TRBD2 CASSEGAGVRETQYF TGCGCCAGCAGTGAGGGAGCGGGAGTCCGAGAGACCCAGTACTTC
TRBJ1-2 . TRBV30 TRBD1 CALGQNYGYTF TGTGCCTTGGGACAGAACTATGGCTACACCTTC
TRBJ2-1 few TRBV9 . CASSVEGGGTDEQFF TGTGCCAGCAGCGTAGAAGGAGGCGGGACGGATGAGCAGTTCTTC
TRBJ1-5 . TRBV6-4 . CASPGPQPQHF TGTGCCAGCCCGGGACCTCAGCCCCAGCATTTT
TRBJ2-7 . TRBV7-8 . CASSLAADRRIYEQYF TGTGCCAGCAGCTTAGCGGCGGACAGACGAATCTACGAGCAGTACTTC
TRBJ2-7 . TRBV29-1 TRBD1 CSTERGDRAREQYF TGCAGCACCGAACGAGGGGACAGGGCTCGCGAGCAGTACTTC
TRBJ2-1 . TRBV28 . CASSPSRVSGEQFF TGTGCCAGCAGTCCCTCTAGGGTTAGCGGTGAGCAGTTCTTC
TRBJ1-5 . TRBV19 TRBD1 CASSIGTTGTNQPQHF TGTGCCAGTAGTATAGGGACGACAGGGACGAATCAGCCCCAGCATTTT
TRBJ2-5 . TRBV19 . CASSSQLASQETQYF TGTGCCAGTAGCTCTCAGCTAGCATCTCAAGAGACCCAGTACTTC
TRBJ1-1 . TRBV30 . CACQLELEAFF TGTGCCTGCCAACTCGAACTTGAAGCTTTCTTT
TRBJ2-2 . TRBV4-3 . CASSNLRGTGELFF TGCGCCAGCAGCAACCTCCGAGGCACCGGGGAGCTGTTTTTT
TRBJ2-5 . TRBV5-1 . CASTRTDGGETQYF TGCGCCAGCACCCGGACGGACGGCGGAGAGACCCAGTACTTC
TRBJ2-7 . TRBV13 TRBD2 CASTTPGLADYEQYF TGTGCCAGCACCACTCCGGGACTAGCGGACTACGAGCAGTACTTC
TRBJ1-2 few TRBV9 . CASSVVAGSGYTF TGTGCCAGCAGCGTAGTGGCAGGGAGCGGCTACACCTTC
TRBJ1-2 once TRBV2 TRBD1 CASSDPWTGDGYTF TGTGCCAGCAGTGACCCCTGGACAGGAGATGGCTACACCTTC
TRBJ2-1 . TRBV29-1 TRBD2 CSVLRTSEYQFF TGCAGCGTTCTAAGGACTAGCGAGTACCAGTTCTTC
TRBJ2-7 . TRBV9 . CASSVALASEQYF TGTGCCAGCAGCGTAGCTTTGGCCTCCGAGCAGTACTTC
TRBJ2-2 . TRBV11-2 . CASSLAVADHPGELFF TGTGCCAGCAGCTTGGCGGTAGCGGACCATCCCGGGGAGCTGTTTTTT
TRBJ1-1 . TRBV25-1 . CASSGSRTNTEAFF TGTGCCAGCAGTGGAAGCCGGACGAACACTGAAGCTTTCTTT
TRBJ2-5 . TRBV11-1 . CASSRNRGWQETQYF TGTGCCAGCAGCCGCAACCGGGGTTGGCAAGAGACCCAGTACTTC
TRBJ2-1 . TRBV6-6 . CASSYSGPSRSFF TGTGCCAGCAGTTACTCGGGACCCAGCCGCTCGTTCTTC
TRBJ2-5 few TRBV7-8 . CASSLRRQETQYF TGTGCCAGCAGCTTACGGAGACAAGAGACCCAGTACTTC
TRBJ1-5 . TRBV6-1 . CASRELNQGYSNQPQHF TGTGCCAGCAGAGAACTCAATCAGGGGTATAGCAATCAGCCTCAGCATTTT
TRBJ2-7 . TRBV7-3 . CASSLQGGSSYEQYF TGTGCCAGCAGCTTACAGGGGGGAAGCTCCTACGAGCAGTACTTC
TRBJ1-1 . TRBV18 . CASSPTALTNTEAFF TGTGCCAGCTCACCGACAGCTCTAACGAACACTGAAGCTTTCTTT